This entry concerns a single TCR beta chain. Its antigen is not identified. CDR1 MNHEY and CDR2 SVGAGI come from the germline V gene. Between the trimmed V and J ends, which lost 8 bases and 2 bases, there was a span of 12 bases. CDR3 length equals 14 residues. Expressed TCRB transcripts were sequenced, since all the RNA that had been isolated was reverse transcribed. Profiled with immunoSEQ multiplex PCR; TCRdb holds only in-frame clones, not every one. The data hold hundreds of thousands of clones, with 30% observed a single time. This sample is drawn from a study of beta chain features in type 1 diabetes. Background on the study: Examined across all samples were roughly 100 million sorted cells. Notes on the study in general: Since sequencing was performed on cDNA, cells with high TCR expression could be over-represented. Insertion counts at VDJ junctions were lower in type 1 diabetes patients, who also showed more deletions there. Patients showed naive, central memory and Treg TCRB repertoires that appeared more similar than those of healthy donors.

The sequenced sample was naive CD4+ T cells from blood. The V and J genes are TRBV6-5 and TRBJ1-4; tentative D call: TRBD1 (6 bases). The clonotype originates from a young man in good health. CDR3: CASRRGGTNEKLFF. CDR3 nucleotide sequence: TGTGCCAGCCGCAGGGGAGGCACTAATGAAAAACTGTTTTTT.